This T cell receptor beta chain originates from a study of T cells in Graves' hyperthyroidism and ophthalmopathy. Study findings and constraints: Blood also contained most expanded thyroid clonotypes above 0.001.

The CDR3 covers 16 residues. Trimming took 2 bases from V and 2 from J; bases not matched to a gene: 3. Germline lookup yields CDR1 SGHAT and CDR2 FQNNGV. With regard to this clonotype: Its antigen is undetermined.

Newly diagnosed hyperthyroidism patients aged 18 to 65 years had disease lasting under 2 months. It was uncontrolled infection, other autoimmune disease, pregnancy or lactation that excluded patients. Amplification of TCR beta CDR3 regions used RNA as the template. TCR CDR3 regions were first amplified by RT-PCR with HTBI primers. From the multiplex PCR reads, TCRdb called clonotypes with MiXCR, one entry per CDR3 protein. This repertoire shows some 500,000 distinct CDR3 sequences, 14% found once; its top ten account for less than 20%. J is TRBJ2-3 and V is TRBV11-2; 11 positions agree with TRBD2. The sequence derives from a woman aged 18-29 years with Graves' hyperthyroidism. Sequencing was done on a sample of blood. The CDR3 coding sequence is TGTGCCAGCAGCTTAACTAGCGGGGGTCTCACAGATACGCAGTATTTT. It encodes CASSLTSGGLTDTQYF.